The 2 T cell receptor beta chains given below trace back to one sample, sequenced in a study of regulatory T cells in long-lasting Graves disease. Building the TCR beta libraries relied on iRepertoire HTBI primers, and CDR3 regions underwent Arm-PCR. TCRdb ran MiXCR on the multiplex PCR reads and lists one entry per CDR3 protein. The sample includes about 460,000 distinct CDR3 sequences, 22% seen only once; the top ten take around 13%. As for time point: persistent/refractory GD, antithyroid drugs over 5 years with positive TRAb. RNA extracted from PBMCs served as the sequencing template. Source: peripheral blood mononuclear cells (PBMCs), taken when the disease was refractory, from a patient treated with antithyroid drugs. The origin of the receptors is a female donor with Graves disease.

V gene TRBV7-3 combines with J gene TRBJ2-2; 8 bases line up with TRBD1. The CDR3 runs to 14 residues. In germline, CDR1 is SGHTA, CDR2 FQGTGA. The junction had 6 bases not matched to a gene; V was cut back by 5 bases and J by 7 bases. In nucleotides, the CDR3 is TGTGCCAGCAGCCCGGGACAGGCGGACGGGGAGCTGTTTTTT. Translated, it gives CASSPGQADGELFF.

This clonotype was counted many times. The genes are TRBV19 and TRBJ1-1; no clear D. The length of the CDR3 is 16 residues. V was trimmed by 1 base and J by 0 bases, leaving 12 bases between them. Germline V lookup: CDR1 LNHDA, CDR2 SQIVND (reference sequence). The chain's CDR3 is CASSIARGEMNTEAFF. Written as DNA, the CDR3 is TGTGCCAGTAGTATAGCCCGGGGAGAAATGAACACTGAAGCTTTCTTT.